This T cell receptor beta chain appears in the sequencing data of a study of T-cell reconstitution after alpha-beta-depleted transplantation in children. This clonotype appeared a few times. The antigen is unknown. Whole-study findings and limits: The origin of alpha-beta T cells about two months after transplant was reportedly several hundred expanded graft clones.

Germline V CDR1 and CDR2: SGHVS, FQNEAQ. The CDR3 contains 13 residues. As it was prepared, the TCRbeta library received unique molecular identifiers. TCRdb redid the calling of the PCR reads with MiXCR, one entry per CDR3 protein. The sample has about a million distinct CDR3 sequences; roughly 31% are singletons. This material consisted of PBMCs, mostly from graft donor cells, taken 360 days after TCRalphabeta/CD19-depleted stem cell transplant. This sequence joins TRBV7-8 and TRBJ2-7, with TRBD1 identical over 9 bases. The receptor was derived from a boy less than two years old who had a stem cell transplant for SCID, so the T cells may come from the graft donor. The CDR3 is CAGGQGLSYEQYF. The DNA of the CDR3 is TGTGCGGGTGGACAGGGGCTATCCTACGAGCAGTACTTC.